This T cell receptor (beta chain) was found in a study of HIV-infected children after antiretroviral therapy interruption. V was clipped by 5 bases and J by 5 bases; unmatched bases: 3. Germline V gene sequence: CDR1 SGHAT, CDR2 FQNNGV. This CDR3 is built from 14 residues. RNA-based 3' RACE libraries used unique molecular identifiers. TCRdb recomputed calls from the 3' RACE reads with MiXCR, one row per CDR3 protein. Of roughly 46,000 distinct CDR3 sequences listed, around 4.7% were seen once; the top ten hold almost 0.7%. The treatment was: PENTA 11 planned treatment interruption arm or continuous ART arm. This clonotype has a count of ten or more.

This chain links TRBV11-2 with TRBJ1-6; 7 bases match TRBD1. The source of this sequence is a pool of human donors with HIV. The sample consisted of CD45RA+ CD4+ T cells from PBMCs, pooled from several time points, taken from a donor given antiretroviral therapy, either interrupted or continuous. Described subset: naive CD4+ CD45RA+ CD45RO- T cells. This chain's CDR3 is CASSHGTDNSPLHF. The CDR3 DNA reads as TGTGCCAGCAGCCACGGGACAGATAATTCACCCCTCCACTTT. The complete variable domain, with remaining parts taken from reference TRBV11-2 and TRBJ1-6, reads EAGVAQSPRYKIIEKRQSVAFWCNPISGHATLYWYQQILGQGPKLLIQFQNNGVVDDSQLPKDRFSAERLKGVDSTLKIQPAKLEDSAVYLCASSHGTDNSPLHFGNGTRLTVT.